What follows is one T cell receptor beta chain and its context. The antigen it recognizes is unknown. Base qualities are not recorded, but no much larger clone differs from it by a single base. The data were obtained in a study of blood T cell repertoires in COVID-19 (dated by TCRdb to 2018 to 2020). General notes on the study: Samples covering the acute and convalescent phases of COVID-19 were provided by collaborators in the United States, Italy and Spain. Samples were obtained from the ongoing ImmuneRACE study (first 160 participants) and from some 1,200 subjects provided by 6 global collaborators. The prospective study material was composed of cDNA or gDNA derived from T cells, B-cell-depleted T cells, or PBMCs. Sample metadata almost always included a de-identified subject ID, COVID-19 status, age in years and sex. Deeply sampled blood TCRbeta repertoires from subjects exposed to, actively infected with, or recovered from COVID-19 were included in the dataset. The repertoires were made available in a free public database intended to serve as a resource for research on the immune response to SARS-CoV-2. Where available, HLA class I and class II types were taken from metadata supplied by the sample provider and were not determined by assay-based typing. Paper-wide results and their limitations: The quantity of clinical and demographic metadata differed by source and by participant and was supplied without curation.

The germline V end is reduced by 5 bases and the J end by 6 bases; junction bases left unmatched: 8. Including cysteine and phenylalanine, the CDR3 has 16 amino acids. Here the CDR3 DNA is all that survives: 48 bases in frame from base 1. According to the germline V gene (reference sequence), CDR1 reads SGHAT and CDR2 reads FQDESV. The collaborating institutions used their own protocols to collect whole blood in K2EDTA tubes. For TCRbeta analysis, collaborators shipped samples as frozen whole blood, isolated PBMCs, or DNA extracted from either of those sample types. TCRbeta CDR3 regions were amplified from genomic DNA by means of the immunoSEQ Assay, a bias-controlled multiplex PCR. Per the authors' processing: Nucleated cell counts per sample were estimated from amplification of reference gene primers within the assay. To quantify the absolute abundance of each unique TCRbeta CDR3 rearrangement, sequence reads were collapsed and filtered. For each sample, productive Simpson clonality was calculated by taking the square root of Simpson's diversity index across productive rearrangements. In TCRdb, the immuneACCESS table is reduced to in-frame sequences with V and J assigned. These tables do not hold every clone; where another copy was compared, an unresolved V gene accounts for under half, and the others remain unexplained. Clone size and V and J calls were adopted from that table, with D and trimming inferred from the DNA. The sample includes some 47,000 clones, with 89% observed a single time. The ten most abundant clones make up about 5.3% of the sample.

The sample consisted of peripheral blood. The chain links TRBV11-1 with TRBJ2-1; 12 middle bases align to TRBD2. The receptor was derived from a man aged 60-69 years with active COVID-19. The CDR3 reads as follows: CASSGSSGREGNEQFF. The base sequence is TGTGCCAGCAGCGGATCTAGCGGGAGGGAGGGCAATGAGCAGTTCTTC.